Shown below are 27 T cell receptor beta chains from a single sample sequenced in a study of breast tumors, draining lymph nodes, adjacent tissues. TCRdb independently ran MiXCR on the multiplex PCR reads; one entry per CDR3 protein. This sample carries 200,000 to 250,000 distinct CDR3 sequences, around 34% of them seen once, and the ten largest clones take approximately 3.5%. Axillary draining lymph nodes of breast cancer patients supplied the node samples. Specimen: axillary lymph node tissue. The receptors originated from a female donor with breast cancer. Some clones in this sample may be carry-over from other donors' samples.

This clonotype was seen ten or more times. The CDR3 carries no conserved terminal phenylalanine or tryptophan, so it likely arises from a read error. The chain joins TRBV9 to TRBJ2-5; D is possibly TRBD1 (6 bases). The CDR3 totals 13 residues. The germline CDR1 and CDR2 sequences are SGDLS and YYNGEE. The ends were cut back, 6 bases at V and 1 base at J, with 10 bases in the middle. The CDR3 reads CASNEGGQETQYS. In DNA form, the CDR3 reads TGTGCCAGCAACGAAGGGGGCCAAGAGACCCAGTACTCC.

This clonotype was counted ten times or more. The chain uses TRBV20-1 and TRBJ1-5, with TRBD1 as a possible D gene (5 bases). Germline V CDR1 and CDR2: DFQATT, SNEGSKA (reference sequence). V shed 3 bases and J shed 1 base, with 10 bases lying between them. The CDR3 consists of 14 residues. CDR3 sequence (DNA): TGCAGTGCTAGTAAGCGGGGGAGCAATCAGCCCCAGCATTTT. It specifies CSASKRGSNQPQHF.

This chain links TRBV19 with TRBJ1-2; possibly TRBD1 for D (5 bases). The germline V gene encodes CDR1 LNHDA and CDR2 SQIVND (reference sequence). The CDR3 has 13 residues. Trimming pared 3 bases from V and 3 bases from J, leaving 8 bases between. The CDR3 loop reads CASSMEGHYGYTF. The CDR3 bases are TGTGCCAGTAGTATGGAGGGGCACTATGGCTACACCTTC.

This clonotype was seen more than once but under ten times. This chain links TRBV25-1 with TRBJ1-1, with unresolved D. Germline loops: CDR1 MGHDK, CDR2 SYGVNS. The length of the CDR3 is 14 residues. The V end was cut by 0 bases, the J end by 3 bases, with 8 bases between. CDR3 in amino acids: CASSEYGGDTEAFF. DNA of the CDR3: TGTGCCAGCAGTGAATACGGTGGGGACACTGAAGCTTTCTTT.

The chain links TRBV20-1 to TRBJ2-3; either TRBD1 or TRBD2 may fit D (6 bases each). CDR3 length equals 14 residues. V lost 6 bases, J lost 1 base, and 14 bases lay in between. Germline values: CDR1 DFQATT, CDR2 SNEGSKA (reference sequence). The CDR3 region has the DNA TGCAGTGCCGCCGGGGGCCCTGGCACAGATACGCAGTATTTT. Translated: CSAAGGPGTDTQYF.

The table lists this clonotype with many counts. V is TRBV5-1 and J is TRBJ2-2; 9 nucleotides match TRBD2. The CDR3 is 22 residues long. Trimming took 0 bases from V and 4 from J; bases not matched to a gene: 22. Germline CDR1 is SGHRS and CDR2 is YFSETQ. DNA of the CDR3: TGCGCCAGCAGCTTGGGATTCGGCAGGGGTGGGCTAGCGGGAAGGGGCACCGGGGAGCTGTTTTTT. Amino acid sequence: CASSLGFGRGGLAGRGTGELFF.

This clonotype was seen more than once but under ten times. This rearrangement joins TRBV7-2 to TRBJ2-4; a possible D gene is TRBD1 (6 bases). Germline CDR1 is SGHTA and CDR2 is FQGNSA. Trimming stripped 0 bases from V and 8 bases from J, with 11 bases between. The CDR3 is 14 amino acids. The CDR3 nucleotides are TGTGCCAGCAGCTTAGCACAGGGTAGGGACATTCAGTACTTC. Residues: CASSLAQGRDIQYF.

The J gene is TRBJ2-1, the V gene TRBV15; 8 positions agree with TRBD2. The CDR3 loop spans 15 amino acids. The junction had 12 bases not matched to a gene; V was cut back by 10 bases and J by 4 bases. Germline lookup yields CDR1 LNHNV and CDR2 YYDKDF (reference sequence). CDR3 in amino acids: CASSLGVAGYNEQFF. The CDR3 DNA sequence: TGTGCCAGCAGTTTAGGCGTAGCGGGGTACAATGAGCAGTTCTTC.

The chain uses TRBV28 and TRBJ1-5; D is ambiguous. Germline V gene lookup returns CDR1 MDHEN and CDR2 SYDVKM. The CDR3 length is 12 residues. Trimming left V 6 bases short and J 2 bases short, with 5 bases between. The DNA for the CDR3 is TGTGCCAGCAGGAGGGGCAATCAGCCCCAGCATTTT. Encoded protein: CASRRGNQPQHF.

This clonotype was counted between two and nine times. A read error may explain this, as a much larger clone is one base away. The chain uses TRBV19 and TRBJ2-2; no firm D call. Per germline, CDR1 LNHDA and CDR2 SQIVND (reference sequence). The CDR3 contains 13 residues. In nucleotides, the CDR3 is TGTGCCGGTAGTATGCAGCGAACCGGGGAGCTGTTTTTT. Residues: CAGSMQRTGELFF.

This clonotype has ten or more counts. The chain couples TRBV5-1 to TRBJ2-7; TRBD2 agrees at 12 bases. Germline CDR1 and CDR2: SGHRS and YFSETQ. The CDR3 spans 14 residues. V lost 4 bases and J lost 6; bases outside the gene matches: 5. CDR3 amino acids: CASSTSGRWSEQYF. CDR3 sequence (DNA): TGCGCCAGCAGCACTAGCGGGAGGTGGTCCGAGCAGTACTTC.

The table lists this clonotype with many counts. The rearrangement uses TRBV20-1 and TRBJ1-2; D is uncertain. The CDR3 covers 11 residues. Germline values: CDR1 DFQATT, CDR2 SNEGSKA (reference sequence). Trimming cost V 5 bases and J 7 bases, with 11 bases left between them. The CDR3 region has the DNA TGCAGTGCTCTTGAGCTGGCTGGCTACACCTTC. This translates into CSALELAGYTF.

The V and J genes are TRBV5-1 and TRBJ2-1; D is perhaps TRBD2 (5 bases). CDR3 length: 15 amino acids. The V gene's germline CDR1 is SGHRS and CDR2 YFSETQ. V lost 0 bases and J lost 9, with 16 bases in between. CDR3 nucleotides: TGCGCCAGCAGCTTGGCGGGGAAAGGGAACACTGAGCAGTTCTTC. Translating it yields CASSLAGKGNTEQFF.

The V call is TRBV6-1, the J call TRBJ2-2, with D possibly TRBD1 on 5 matching bases. CDR1 is MNHNS, CDR2 SASEGT, per germline. The CDR3 sequence is 14 residues long. Trimming left V 8 bases short and J 1 base short, with 11 bases between. The CDR3 region has the DNA TGTGCCAGCCGCGACAGTGAGAACACCGGGGAGCTGTTTTTT. This translates into CASRDSENTGELFF.

Ten or more counts support this clonotype. This sequence joins TRBV2 and TRBJ2-3; TRBD2 agrees at 11 bases. CDR3 length: 15 amino acids. V trimming: 6 bases; J trimming: 3 bases; junction bases outside the gene matches: 5. Germline CDR1 and CDR2: SNHLY and FYNNEI. The DNA of the CDR3 is TGTGCCAGCAGAGCACTAGCGGGAGAGACAGATACGCAGTATTTT. Residues: CASRALAGETDTQYF. Complete variable domain (other parts from reference TRBV2 and TRBJ2-3): EPEVTQTPSHQVTQMGQEVILRCVPISNHLYFYWYRQILGQKVEFLVSFYNNEISEKSEIFDDQFSVERPDGSNFTLKIRSTKLEDSAMYFCASRALAGETDTQYFGPGTRLTVL.

The chain links TRBV10-3 to TRBJ2-1; D unclear. The germline CDR1 and CDR2 sequences are ENHRY and SYGVKD. With 3 bases removed from V and 1 base from J, the gap between germline ends came to 4 bases. This CDR3 region has 13 residues. CDR3 loop: CAISDISYNEQFF. The CDR3 nucleotides read TGTGCCATCAGTGATATTTCCTACAATGAGCAGTTCTTC.

This clonotype was observed a few times. The rearrangement joins TRBV30 to TRBJ1-4; D is perhaps TRBD1 (5 bases). Trimming took 0 bases from V and 4 from J, leaving 15 bases between them. This CDR3 has 16 amino acids. CDR1 GTSNPN and CDR2 SVGIG come from the germline V gene (reference sequence). This CDR3 is CAWSVGLGLVNEKLFF. The CDR3 DNA reads as TGTGCCTGGAGTGTTGGATTGGGGCTCGTTAATGAAAAACTGTTTTTT.

The V and J genes are TRBV7-2 and TRBJ2-3; TRBD1 matches at 10 bases. The V and J ends lost 5 bases and 1 base, in that order; junction bases with no gene match: 15. This CDR3 region has 19 residues. Germline CDR1 reads SGHTA; CDR2 reads FQGNSA. The CDR3 bases are TGTGCCAGCAGCGCGCGGACAGGGGGGTGGTTACGGGGCACAGATACGCAGTATTTT. It specifies CASSARTGGWLRGTDTQYF.

This clonotype was counted at least ten times. The chain carries TRBV14 and TRBJ1-4, with D tentatively TRBD1 (5 bases). The CDR3 loop spans 15 amino acids. V was trimmed by 1 base and J by 7 bases, leaving 13 bases between them. Germline V gene lookup returns CDR1 SGHDN and CDR2 FVKESK. The chain's CDR3 is CASSQVKGRSEKLFF. DNA for the CDR3: TGTGCCAGCAGCCAAGTCAAGGGGCGAAGTGAAAAACTGTTTTTT.

This clonotype was counted at least ten times. The chain has TRBV14 and TRBJ2-3; D remains ambiguous. The V and J ends lost 1 base and 2 bases respectively, with 4 bases between them. The CDR3 contains 13 residues. Germline assignment: CDR1 SGHDN and CDR2 FVKESK. The CDR3 is CASSQALTDTQYF. In nucleotides, the CDR3 is TGTGCCAGCAGCCAAGCCCTCACAGATACGCAGTATTTT.

The chain recombines TRBV10-3 with TRBJ1-6; 10 bases agree with TRBD1. There are 15 residues in the CDR3. Germline V gene lookup returns CDR1 ENHRY and CDR2 SYGVKD. V dropped 5 bases and J dropped 8; count of bases not matched to a gene: 6. The CDR3 nucleotides are TGTGCCATCAGTCCGGGACAGGGGTTGGATTCACCCCTCCACTTT. It translates to CAISPGQGLDSPLHF.

This clonotype was seen ten or more times. This chain links TRBV9 with TRBJ2-2; TRBD1 aligns across 7 bases. V lost 4 bases and J lost 0; bases outside the gene matches: 6. The CDR3 spans 16 residues. The germline CDR1 and CDR2 sequences are SGDLS and YYNGEE. The CDR3 region has the DNA TGTGCCAGCAGCATCTCGACAGGGCCGAACACCGGGGAGCTGTTTTTT. Its protein product is CASSISTGPNTGELFF. The variable domain in full, completed from reference TRBV9 and TRBJ2-2, reads DSGVTQTPKHLITATGQRVTLRCSPRSGDLSVYWYQQSLDQGLQFLIQYYNGEERAKGNILERFSAQQFPDLHSELNLSSLELGDSALYFCASSISTGPNTGELFFGEGSRLTVL.

This clonotype was detected many times. The chain is built from TRBV4-1 and TRBJ1-2; D perhaps matches TRBD1 (5 bases). CDR3 length equals 15 residues. The germline V and J ends were trimmed by 6 bases and 3 bases, with 17 bases remaining between them. CDR1 MGHRA and CDR2 YSYEKL come from the germline V gene. The CDR3, as DNA: TGCGCCAGCAGACCTAGGGACCACGGGGACTATGGCTACACCTTC. It codes for CASRPRDHGDYGYTF.

This rearrangement joins TRBV19 to TRBJ2-1; 11 nucleotides line up with TRBD2. V lost 4 bases, J lost 7 bases, and 6 bases stayed unmatched. Germline loops: CDR1 LNHDA, CDR2 SQIVND (reference sequence). The CDR3 loop spans 15 amino acids. The CDR3 region is CASSRTSGSRNEQFF. The CDR3 region has the DNA TGTGCCAGTAGTAGAACTAGCGGGAGTAGAAATGAGCAGTTCTTC.

In regard to this clonotype: This likely comes from a read error, as the CDR3 has no conserved phenylalanine or tryptophan at its end. The DNA is omitted, as the CDR3 cannot be located on it reliably, and the CDR3 follows TCRdb's listing. The chain combines TRBV6-6 with TRBJ1-6. Ends included, the CDR3 has 9 residues. Germline V lookup: CDR1 MNHNY, CDR2 SVGAGI (reference sequence). The CDR3 loop is CASRAHPSP.

This rearrangement joins TRBV15 to TRBJ2-5; 9 nucleotides align to TRBD1. Losses at the gene ends were 4 bases for V and 4 bases for J; bases not matched to a gene: 7. CDR1 is LNHNV, CDR2 YYDKDF, per germline (reference sequence). This CDR3 is built from 15 residues. Written as DNA, the CDR3 is TGTGCCACCAGCACTCGGACAGGGGAATTAGAGACCCAGTACTTC. It codes for CATSTRTGELETQYF.

CDR3 loop: CSAREGLAGGRNYGYTF. CDR3 DNA sequence: TGCAGTGCTAGAGAAGGACTAGCGGGAGGGAGGAACTATGGCTACACCTTC. The chain recombines TRBV20-1 with TRBJ1-2; D gene ambiguous. The CDR3 has 17 amino acids. V lost 0 bases and J lost 2, with 19 bases in between. The germline CDR1 and CDR2 sequences are DFQATT and SNEGSKA (reference sequence).